One and the same sample provided the 18 T cell receptor beta chains below, sequenced in a study of T cell clonotyping in hematopoietic cell transplantation. Repertoires were generated with immunoSEQ multiplex PCR, while TCRdb's copy carries only in-frame clones and drops some. The data hold about 69,000 clones, with 90% to 95% observed a single time. Input material: peripheral blood mononuclear cells. The receptors shown here come from a man aged 50 to 59 in good health. Some clones in this sample may be carry-over from other donors' samples.

This chain joins TRBV27 and TRBJ1-3; unclear D gene. Germline loops: CDR1 MNHEY, CDR2 SMNVEV (reference sequence). V lost 5 bases and J 0 bases, leaving 11 bases between the germline ends. The CDR3 is 15 residues long. The CDR3: CASSPSPSSGNTIYF. DNA for the CDR3: TGTGCCAGCAGTCCCTCCCCGAGCTCTGGAAACACCATATATTTT.

This rearrangement joins TRBV28 to TRBJ2-1, with D uncertain. The CDR3 has 11 amino acids. Germline V gene lookup returns CDR1 MDHEN and CDR2 SYDVKM. The germline V and J ends were trimmed by 9 bases and 7 bases, with 10 bases remaining between them. CDR3 coding DNA: TGTGCCAGTTCAGAGTGGAATGAGCAGTTCTTC. This sequence encodes CASSEWNEQFF.

The rearrangement joins TRBV5-1 to TRBJ2-2; 13 bases align to TRBD2. The CDR3 extends over 17 amino acids. The germline V gene encodes CDR1 SGHRS and CDR2 YFSETQ. V lost 4 bases to trimming and J lost 0 bases; unmatched junction nucleotides: 3. This CDR3 is CASSTGLAGPNTGELFF. The DNA for the CDR3 is TGCGCCAGCAGCACGGGACTAGCGGGGCCGAACACCGGGGAGCTGTTTTTT.

This rearrangement joins TRBV27 to TRBJ2-7; a possible D gene is TRBD1 (6 bases). The CDR3 spans 14 residues. Germline CDR1 is MNHEY and CDR2 is SMNVEV (reference sequence). V gave up 6 bases and J gave up 2 bases, with 14 bases separating them. This chain's CDR3 is CASRNADRPYEQYF. CDR3 coding DNA: TGTGCCAGCAGGAACGCTGACAGGCCCTACGAGCAGTACTTC.

The rearrangement uses TRBV5-1 and TRBJ1-2, with unresolved D. The germline V gene encodes CDR1 SGHRS and CDR2 YFSETQ. The CDR3 is 14 residues long. Trimming left V 0 bases short and J 7 bases short, with 13 bases between. CDR3 protein: CASSLGVDHGGYTF. The DNA for the CDR3 is TGCGCCAGCAGCTTGGGAGTTGATCACGGTGGCTACACCTTC.

This clone was counted once. The chain combines TRBV5-1 with TRBJ2-6, with 11 nucleotides matching TRBD1. Germline loops: CDR1 SGHRS, CDR2 YFSETQ. The junction had 5 bases not matched to a gene; V was cut back by 3 bases and J by 3 bases. This CDR3 region has 17 residues. The CDR3 sequence: CASSSGQGAYGANVLTF. CDR3 bases: TGCGCCAGCAGCTCCGGACAGGGGGCCTATGGGGCCAACGTCCTGACTTTC.

The chain combines TRBV6-1 with TRBJ2-1; 7 nucleotides align to TRBD2. Germline values: CDR1 MNHNS, CDR2 SASEGT. The length of the CDR3 is 15 residues. V lost 4 bases and J lost 4; bases outside the gene matches: 7. The CDR3 loop is CASSGGGSGYNEQFF. Here the CDR3 DNA reads TGTGCCAGCAGTGGGGGCGGGAGTGGATACAATGAGCAGTTCTTC.

The rearrangement links TRBV28 to TRBJ1-2, with a weak D call TRBD1 (6 bases). The germline CDR1 and CDR2 sequences are MDHEN and SYDVKM. The CDR3 has 17 amino acids. V was cut by 5 bases and J by 4 bases, with 23 bases left in between. The CDR3 nucleotides are TGTGCCAGCAGTCTCCGGGAGGGGGGTTCGTACGGCTATGGCTACACCTTC. Its protein is CASSLREGGSYGYGYTF.

The CDR3 is CASMGDTQYF. The CDR3 region has the DNA TGTGCCAGCATGGGAGATACGCAGTATTTT. The chain carries TRBV7-8 and TRBJ2-3; D uncertain. The V gene's germline CDR1 is SGHVS and CDR2 FQNEAQ. V lost 7 bases, J lost 5 bases, and 4 bases lay in between. The CDR3 consists of 10 residues.

The V gene is TRBV2, the J gene TRBJ2-5; 8 bases match TRBD2. The germline V gene encodes CDR1 SNHLY and CDR2 FYNNEI. CDR3 size: 15 residues. Trimming took 4 bases from V and 3 from J; bases not matched to a gene: 7. CDR3 nucleotide sequence: TGTGCCAGCAGTGGGACCGGGGGGGGCAAAGAGACCCAGTACTTC. This codes for CASSGTGGGKETQYF. The variable domain in full, with the rest retrieved from reference TRBV2 and TRBJ2-5, is EPEVTQTPSHQVTQMGQEVILRCVPISNHLYFYWYRQILGQKVEFLVSFYNNEISEKSEIFDDQFSVERPDGSNFTLKIRSTKLEDSAMYFCASSGTGGGKETQYFGPGTRLLVL.

This chain links TRBV19 with TRBJ1-3; the D is unclear. V was clipped by 6 bases and J by 0 bases, with 12 bases between them. Germline V lookup: CDR1 LNHDA, CDR2 SQIVND (reference sequence). The CDR3 sequence is 15 residues long. The chain's CDR3 is CASRLPRASGNTIYF. Written as DNA, the CDR3 is TGTGCCAGTAGACTTCCGCGAGCCTCTGGAAACACCATATATTTT.

The chain couples TRBV6-1 to TRBJ1-2, with D perhaps TRBD1 (5 bases). Trimming removed 3 bases at V and 7 bases at J, with 9 bases between. The germline V gene has CDR1 MNHNS and CDR2 SASEGT. The CDR3 is 12 residues long. CDR3 region: CASSDQGLGYTF. The CDR3 coding sequence is TGTGCCAGCAGTGATCAGGGCCTTGGCTACACCTTC.

CDR3: CASSLLGHIANTGELFF. CDR3 sequence (DNA): TGTGCCAGCAGCTTACTCGGACATATAGCGAACACCGGGGAGCTGTTTTTT. J is TRBJ2-2 and V is TRBV7-2; TRBD1 is a possible D gene (5 bases). In germline, CDR1 is SGHTA, CDR2 FQGNSA. This CDR3 is built from 17 residues. The ends were cut back, 2 bases at V and 0 bases at J, with 13 bases in the middle.

A word on this clone: At one of its ends the junction is not consistent with the germline gene, which may arise from a read error. V and J are TRBV7-7 and TRBJ2-1; TRBD2 aligns across 12 bases. The germline V gene encodes CDR1 SSHAT and CDR2 FNYEAQ (reference sequence). There are 12 residues in the CDR3. The CDR3: CASSFTSGRLVF. In DNA, the CDR3 is TGTGCCAGCAGCTTTACTAGCGGGAGGTTGGTCTTC.

This sequence joins TRBV4-1 and TRBJ1-2; TRBD1 agrees at 9 bases. The CDR3 loop spans 14 amino acids. The V gene's germline CDR1 is MGHRA and CDR2 YSYEKL. V dropped 2 bases and J dropped 7; count of bases not matched to a gene: 5. CDR3 region: CASSQPGTGSGYTF. CDR3 coding DNA: TGCGCCAGCAGCCAACCCGGGACAGGGAGTGGCTACACCTTC.

The CDR3 bases are TGCAGCGTGGGGACAGGAGATTACAATGAGCAGTTCTTC. This sequence encodes CSVGTGDYNEQFF. The gene calls are TRBV29-1 and TRBJ2-1, with 8 nucleotides matching TRBD1. Looked up from germline, CDR1 is SQVTM and CDR2 is ANQGSEA. The CDR3 loop spans 13 amino acids. The ends lost 6 bases at V and 4 bases at J; junction bases unmatched: 5.

V usage is TRBV5-1 and J usage is TRBJ2-5; D unresolved. Trimming took 4 bases from V and 1 from J, leaving 5 bases between them. The CDR3 loop spans 12 amino acids. The germline gives CDR1 SGHRS, CDR2 YFSETQ. The CDR3 loop reads CASSPGQETQYF. The CDR3 coding sequence is TGCGCCAGCAGCCCGGGCCAAGAGACCCAGTACTTC. Complete variable domain (other parts from reference TRBV5-1 and TRBJ2-5): KAGVTQTPRYLIKTRGQQVTLSCSPISGHRSVSWYQQTPGQGLQFLFEYFSETQRNKGNFPGRFSGRQFSNSRSEMNVSTLELGDSALYLCASSPGQETQYFGPGTRLLVL.

The chain is built from TRBV7-2 and TRBJ2-1; D uncertain. Germline V gene data show CDR1 as SGHTA and CDR2 as FQGNSA. The V and J ends lost 3 bases and 6 bases respectively, with 9 bases between them. The CDR3 runs 13 residues. CDR3 coding DNA: TGTGCCAGCAGCTTCGCACAACTCAATGAGCAGTTCTTC. This gives the protein CASSFAQLNEQFF.